These 28 T cell receptor beta chains originate from one sample sequenced in a study of cytomegalovirus exposure and HLA in healthy donors (dated by TCRdb to 2017 to 2019). Receptor amplification or capture employed the immunoSEQ multiplex PCR assay. For the multiplex PCR, a mixture combining 60 forward primers for TCR Vbeta segments and 13 reverse primers for TCR Jbeta segments was used. The table comes from immuneACCESS by way of TCRdb, which keeps in-frame sequences with V and J called. Part of the clones is missing from these tables; in studies checked, under half for an unresolved V gene and the rest for unknown reasons. This sample comprises 200,000 to 250,000 clones, approximately 82% of them detected only once. Under 0.8% of the sample goes to the ten largest clones. The sequenced sample consisted of PBMCs. Receptors were obtained from a man between 18 and 29 years old in good health and CMV-seronegative.

This chain joins TRBV5-1 and TRBJ2-1; 13 bases are a match to TRBD2. V shed 1 base, J shed 10 bases, and the junction held 8 bases outside the gene matches. CDR1 and CDR2 from the germline V gene are SGHRS and YFSETQ. This CDR3 is built from 16 residues. The CDR3 spells CASSLSRTSGSFEQFF. Here the CDR3 DNA reads TGCGCCAGCAGCTTGAGTAGGACTAGCGGGAGTTTCGAGCAGTTCTTC.

The V gene is TRBV2, the J gene TRBJ1-5, with 7 positions matching TRBD1. Germline V gene data show CDR1 as SNHLY and CDR2 as FYNNEI. The CDR3 is made up of 15 amino acids. V lost 5 bases, J lost 6 bases, and 10 bases stayed unmatched. CDR3 loop: CASSTTGLVGQPQHF. In DNA, the CDR3 is TGTGCCAGCAGTACGACAGGGTTGGTGGGTCAGCCCCAGCATTTT.

J is TRBJ1-4 and V is TRBV5-1, with TRBD1 identical over 9 bases. The CDR3 runs to 14 residues. Trimming at V came to 4 bases and at J to 5 bases, leaving 3 bases not matched to a gene. The germline CDR1 and CDR2 sequences are SGHRS and YFSETQ. The CDR3 DNA reads TGCGCCAGCAGCCCCGGGACAGGGAATGAAAAACTGTTTTTT. The encoded protein is CASSPGTGNEKLFF.

This clone was found once. The chain couples TRBV7-3 to TRBJ2-1, with 7 nucleotides matching TRBD1. This CDR3 contains 15 residues. Germline trimming cut 2 bases from V and 5 bases from J; bases unmatched to any gene: 6. Germline V gene data show CDR1 as SGHTA and CDR2 as FQGTGA. CDR3 in amino acids: CASSLRGGVNNEQFF. Written as DNA, the CDR3 is TGTGCCAGCAGCTTACGAGGGGGCGTCAACAATGAGCAGTTCTTC.

The rearrangement joins TRBV5-1 to TRBJ1-2, with 8 nucleotides matching TRBD1. The J segment lost 4 bases and the V segment lost 0 bases, leaving 5 bases of the junction unmatched. Germline CDR1 is SGHRS and CDR2 is YFSETQ. CDR3 length: 15 residues. This CDR3 reads CASSLESGTGYGYTF. Here the CDR3 DNA reads TGCGCCAGCAGCTTGGAGTCCGGGACAGGCTATGGCTACACCTTC.

V gene TRBV19 combines with J gene TRBJ2-3, with 8 bases lining up with TRBD2. This CDR3 spans 14 amino acids. Germline V gene lookup returns CDR1 LNHDA and CDR2 SQIVND (reference sequence). After removal of 5 bases from V and 5 bases from J, the junction contained 6 bases not matched to a gene. The CDR3 spells CASSVGLAGDTQYF. In DNA form, the CDR3 reads TGTGCCAGTAGTGTCGGACTAGCTGGAGATACGCAGTATTTT. Together with reference TRBV19 and TRBJ2-3, the CDR3 gives the full variable domain: DGGITQSPKYLFRKEGQNVTLSCEQNLNHDAMYWYRQDPGQGLRLIYYSQIVNDFQKGDIAEGYSVSREKKESFPLTVTSAQKNPTAFYLCASSVGLAGDTQYFGPGTRLTVL.

V usage is TRBV5-1 and J usage is TRBJ2-1; D not resolved. Per the germline V gene, CDR1 is SGHRS and CDR2 is YFSETQ. The CDR3 length is 17 residues. Trimming pared 0 bases from V and 0 bases from J, leaving 13 bases between. The CDR3 spells CASSLGRGASSYNEQFF. CDR3 sequence (DNA): TGCGCCAGCAGCTTGGGGCGCGGAGCGAGCTCCTACAATGAGCAGTTCTTC.

J is TRBJ2-1 and V is TRBV9, with a weak D call TRBD1 (6 bases). This CDR3 is built from 17 residues. In germline, CDR1 is SGDLS, CDR2 YYNGEE. V was pared by 6 bases and J by 0 bases, with 19 bases between. The CDR3 DNA is TGTGCCAGCACCGGGGATCTTAGGGGGAGCTCCTACAATGAGCAGTTCTTC. This sequence encodes CASTGDLRGSSYNEQFF. Combining the CDR3 with reference TRBV9 and TRBJ2-1 gives the whole variable domain DSGVTQTPKHLITATGQRVTLRCSPRSGDLSVYWYQQSLDQGLQFLIQYYNGEERAKGNILERFSAQQFPDLHSELNLSSLELGDSALYFCASTGDLRGSSYNEQFFGPGTRLTVL.

The chain employs TRBV28 and TRBJ2-7; 10 bases map to TRBD2. This CDR3 has 14 amino acids. Trimming at V came to 7 bases and at J to 2 bases, leaving 5 bases not matched to a gene. Germline loops: CDR1 MDHEN, CDR2 SYDVKM. CDR3 nucleotide sequence: TGTGCCAGCACCTTAGCGGGAGGAACCTACGAGCAGTACTTC. It encodes CASTLAGGTYEQYF.

J is TRBJ1-2 and V is TRBV2; 7 positions match TRBD1. V lost 2 bases to trimming and J lost 4 bases; unmatched junction nucleotides: 7. This CDR3 is built from 15 residues. Germline assignment: CDR1 SNHLY and CDR2 FYNNEI. CDR3 in DNA: TGTGCCAGCAGTGAATCCCCGGGACAGCCCTATGGCTACACCTTC. Its translation is CASSESPGQPYGYTF.

The chain uses TRBV30 and TRBJ2-1, with a weak D call TRBD1 (5 bases). V was trimmed by 1 base and J by 5 bases, leaving 15 bases between them. CDR3 length: 15 amino acids. Germline CDR1 and CDR2: GTSNPN and SVGIG (reference sequence). The CDR3 DNA sequence: TGTGCCTGGAGTGAGTACAGGATGGTCAACAATGAGCAGTTCTTC. It is translated as CAWSEYRMVNNEQFF.

The gene calls are TRBV6-8 and TRBJ1-2, with 9 bases aligning to TRBD1. CDR3 size: 14 residues. The germline gives CDR1 MNHGY, CDR2 SAAAGT. The V gene end was trimmed by 7 bases and the J gene end by 5 bases; junction bases not matched to a gene: 8. In DNA form, the CDR3 reads TGTGCCAGCACTCCCGACAGGGGGGAGTATGGCTACACCTTC. Protein product: CASTPDRGEYGYTF.

The J gene is TRBJ2-7, the V gene TRBV29-1; the match to TRBD1 covers 9 bases. There are 13 residues in the CDR3. Looked up from germline, CDR1 is SQVTM and CDR2 is ANQGSEA. V lost 3 bases and J lost 6; bases outside the gene matches: 6. CDR3 in DNA: TGCAGCGTTGACGGGACAGGGCCCGCCGAGCAGTACTTC. It codes for CSVDGTGPAEQYF.

The rearrangement links TRBV5-4 to TRBJ2-7; weak D call: TRBD1 (6 bases). The CDR3 is 14 residues long. Germline V CDR1 and CDR2: SGHNT, YYREEE (reference sequence). Trimming left V 0 bases short and J 3 bases short, with 10 bases between. CDR3 bases: TGTGCCAGCAGCTTGGGAGGGGGACACTACGAGCAGTACTTC. This translates into CASSLGGGHYEQYF. The variable domain in full, completed from reference TRBV5-4 and TRBJ2-7, reads ETGVTQSPTHLIKTRGQQVTLRCSSQSGHNTVSWYQQALGQGPQFIFQYYREEENGRGNFPPRFSGLQFPNYSSELNVNALELDDSALYLCASSLGGGHYEQYFGPGTRLTVT.

The genes are TRBV11-2 and TRBJ2-1, with D unclear. Trimming cost V 0 bases and J 8 bases, with 2 bases left between them. This CDR3 is 11 amino acids long. Germline CDR1 SGHAT, CDR2 FQNNGV. The chain's CDR3 is CASSLDDEQFF. The DNA of the CDR3 is TGTGCCAGCAGCTTAGACGATGAGCAGTTCTTC.

This clone was detected a few times. The V and J genes are TRBV7-9 and TRBJ1-1, with 9 bases aligning to TRBD1. V shed 7 bases, J shed 13 bases, and the junction held 13 bases outside the gene matches. Per the germline V gene, CDR1 is SEHNR and CDR2 is FQNEAQ (reference sequence). The CDR3 spans 13 residues. The CDR3 DNA sequence: TGTGCCAGCAACGATGGACAGGGGAGTCTTGATTTCTTT. It specifies CASNDGQGSLDFF.

The genes are TRBV18 and TRBJ2-7; D is perhaps TRBD2 (5 bases). Trimming removed 2 bases from V and 5 bases from J, with 16 bases in between. This CDR3 has 15 amino acids. Germline CDR1 and CDR2: KGHSH and LQKENI. For the CDR3, the DNA is TGTGCCAGCTCACCAGGGAGTCGGTTGGGTGACGAGCAGTACTTC. Encoded protein: CASSPGSRLGDEQYF.

This sequence joins TRBV30 and TRBJ2-3, with a possible D match to TRBD1 (6 bases). Germline assignment: CDR1 GTSNPN and CDR2 SVGIG (reference sequence). Trimming stripped 0 bases from V and 1 base from J, with 20 bases between. The CDR3 is 18 residues long. The CDR3 nucleotides read TGTGCCTGGAGTGTAGTTTATTTTGCAGGGGACCGCACAGATACGCAGTATTTT. The encoded protein is CAWSVVYFAGDRTDTQYF. Full variable domain (remainder filled in from reference TRBV30 and TRBJ2-3): SQTIHQWPATLVQPVGSPLSLECTVEGTSNPNLYWYRQAAGRGLQLLFYSVGIGQISSEVPQNLSASRPQDRQFILSSKKLLLSDSGFYLCAWSVVYFAGDRTDTQYFGPGTRLTVL.

This clone appeared a single time. The genes are TRBV12-5 and TRBJ2-1, with 11 bases matching TRBD2. From germline, CDR1 is LGHNT and CDR2 FRNRAP. The V segment lost 6 bases and the J segment 9 bases; nucleotides outside the gene matches: 10. This CDR3 comprises 15 residues. The CDR3 region has the DNA TGTGCTAGTGGGCTCTCTAGCGGGAGGTTAAGTGAGCAGTTCTTC. Translated: CASGLSSGRLSEQFF.

This clone was seen more than once but under ten times. The V call is TRBV6-6, the J call TRBJ2-7; TRBD1 might be the D (5 bases). V shed 6 bases and J shed 4 bases, with 10 bases lying between them. Per germline, CDR1 MNHNY and CDR2 SVGAGI (reference sequence). The CDR3 covers 12 residues. The CDR3 DNA is TGTGCCAGCAGCTCCGACAGATACGAGCAGTACTTC. It encodes CASSSDRYEQYF.

For the CDR3, the DNA is TGCGCCAGCAGCCAAGCTCAGGGGGCAGGAGGCTACACCTTC. This sequence encodes CASSQAQGAGGYTF. This sequence joins TRBV4-1 and TRBJ1-2; 8 bases agree with TRBD1. CDR3 length equals 14 residues. CDR1 and CDR2 from the germline V gene are MGHRA and YSYEKL. The trim removed 1 base at V and 8 bases at J, leaving 6 bases unmatched.

The chain links TRBV7-2 to TRBJ1-1; possible D gene TRBD1, 6 bases. Looked up from germline, CDR1 is SGHTA and CDR2 is FQGNSA. V was pared by 1 base and J by 6 bases, with 12 bases between. CDR3 length: 14 amino acids. Here the CDR3 DNA reads TGTGCCAGCAGCTTAGATCAATGGGGGCCTGAAGCTTTCTTT. Translation gives CASSLDQWGPEAFF.

The chain joins TRBV30 to TRBJ1-4, with 7 nucleotides matching TRBD1. The junction had 14 bases not matched to a gene; V was cut back by 6 bases and J by 4 bases. The CDR3 loop spans 16 amino acids. Germline assignment: CDR1 GTSNPN and CDR2 SVGIG (reference sequence). Here the CDR3 DNA reads TGTGCCTGTTGGTCCTTGACAGGGACCCTTAATGAAAAACTGTTTTTT. This gives the protein CACWSLTGTLNEKLFF.

The chain recombines TRBV11-2 with TRBJ2-7; a weak D match, TRBD1 (6 bases). Per the germline V gene, CDR1 is SGHAT and CDR2 is FQNNGV. Trimming shortened V by 6 bases and J by 2 bases, and 14 bases separated the two germline ends. This CDR3 contains 14 residues. The CDR3 sequence is CASSSRQVTYEQYF. In nucleotides, the CDR3 is TGTGCCAGCAGTTCAAGACAGGTCACCTACGAGCAGTACTTC.

The chain joins TRBV28 to TRBJ2-1; TRBD2 matches at 7 bases. V shed 3 bases and J 10 bases; nucleotides not matched to a gene: 6. The CDR3 has 13 amino acids. Germline V gives CDR1 MDHEN, CDR2 SYDVKM. This CDR3 is CASSFPLAEEQFF. The CDR3 nucleotides are TGTGCCAGCAGTTTTCCTCTAGCGGAGGAGCAGTTCTTC.

V and J are TRBV6-1 and TRBJ2-3; 8 bases map to TRBD2. V was pared by 6 bases and J by 4 bases, with 9 bases of the junction left unmatched. This CDR3 is 15 amino acids long. Germline-derived CDR1 and CDR2 are MNHNS and SASEGT. Here the CDR3 reads CASSSGLAMSDTQYF. DNA for the CDR3: TGTGCCAGCAGCTCCGGACTAGCAATGTCAGATACGCAGTATTTT.

This sequence joins TRBV9 and TRBJ1-1, with D perhaps matching TRBD1 (6 bases). The CDR3 runs to 14 residues. V gave up 3 bases and J gave up 1 base, with 10 bases separating them. Germline CDR1 SGDLS, CDR2 YYNGEE. CDR3 sequence: CASSGSTGNTEAFF. CDR3 in DNA: TGTGCCAGCAGCGGGTCGACAGGGAACACTGAAGCTTTCTTT.

The chain is built from TRBV4-1 and TRBJ2-3, with 13 bases lining up with TRBD2. V was clipped by 0 bases and J by 4 bases; unmatched bases: 1. This CDR3 has 16 amino acids. Germline V CDR1 and CDR2: MGHRA, YSYEKL. CDR3 region: CASSQDGLAGADTQYF. The CDR3 DNA reads as TGCGCCAGCAGCCAAGACGGACTAGCGGGGGCAGATACGCAGTATTTT.